These T cell receptor beta chains were read from a single sample in a study of cytomegalovirus exposure and HLA in healthy donors. The data were produced by immunoSEQ multiplex PCR, yet TCRdb's version contains in-frame clones alone and is incomplete. The sample holds roughly 220,000 clones, about 77% seen once. Sequenced sample: PBMCs. These receptors were obtained from a woman aged 25 to 39 in good health and CMV-seronegative. Each CDR3 is given with its conserved first and last residue. D genes are given only for firm matches. The size entry is marked missing in some rows and otherwise reads once, few, many or a size class.

size	length	V	D	J	DNA	CDR3
few	18	TRBV5-1	TRBD2	TRBJ2-2	TGCGCCAGCAGCTTGGAGTTAGCGGGACCCCCGGGAACCGGGGAGCTGTTTTTT	CASSLELAGPPGTGELFF
-	17	TRBV4-1	TRBD2	TRBJ2-1	TGCGCCAGCAGCCAAGCGGGGGGAGGGCTTGCCTACAATGAGCAGTTCTTC	CASSQAGGGLAYNEQFF
-	20	TRBV4-1	TRBD2	TRBJ2-7	TGCGCCAGCAGCCATGGCAGCCCACGAAACAGCGGGAGGGCGTCCTACGAGCAGTACTTC	CASSHGSPRNSGRASYEQYF
-	15	TRBV6-5	-	TRBJ1-3	TGTGCCAGCAGTTTACAGGGAAACTCTGGAAACACCATATATTTT	CASSLQGNSGNTIYF
-	11	TRBV11-3	-	TRBJ1-5	TGTGCCAACGGAGAAAATCAGCCCCAGCATTTT	CANGENQPQHF
-	12	TRBV30	TRBD1	TRBJ1-4	TGTGCCTGGAGGCAGGGGGATGAAAAACTGTTTTTT	CAWRQGDEKLFF
-	13	TRBV5-4	-	TRBJ1-3	TGTGCCAGCAGCTTGCCGACCGGGGGAGCGCGAGATTTT	CASSLPTGGARDF
-	14	TRBV6-1	-	TRBJ1-1	TGTGCCAGCAGGGGATCGACAGTCTACACTGAAGCTTTCTTT	CASRGSTVYTEAFF
-	15	TRBV7-9	-	TRBJ1-5	TGTGCCAGCAGCTTATCGTCAGGGCTAAATCAGCCCCAGCATTTT	CASSLSSGLNQPQHF
-	14	TRBV7-9	-	TRBJ1-2	TGTGCCAGCAGCCCAAGTGGGGGGAACTATGGCTACACCTTC	CASSPSGGNYGYTF
-	16	TRBV27	TRBD1	TRBJ1-1	TGTGCCAGCAGGGTCAGGGGGAACTTAATGAACACTGAAGCTTTCTTT	CASRVRGNLMNTEAFF
-	17	TRBV9	-	TRBJ2-3	TGTGCCAGCAGCGCCCGGGATCTTTTGACCAAGGGAGATACGCAGTATTTT	CASSARDLLTKGDTQYF
once	14	TRBV6-5	TRBD1	TRBJ2-7	TGTGCCAGCAGTATCAGGGGGTTCCCCTACGAGCAGTACTTC	CASSIRGFPYEQYF
-	14	TRBV6-6	TRBD1	TRBJ1-1	TGTGCCAGCAGCCCCGACAGGGATCACACTGAAGCTTTCTTT	CASSPDRDHTEAFF
few	15	TRBV7-3	TRBD2	TRBJ2-5	TGTGCCAGCAGCCGCAGCGGGGGGGAAAAAGAGACCCAGTACTTC	CASSRSGGEKETQYF
-	15	TRBV15	-	TRBJ1-2	TGTGCCACCAGCAGAGTCCTAGCCCTCGACTATGGCTACACCTTC	CATSRVLALDYGYTF
-	18	TRBV5-1	TRBD1	TRBJ2-3	TGCGCCAGCAGCTTTAAAGGGACAGGGGGTGCCTTGCCGGATACGCAGTATTTT	CASSFKGTGGALPDTQYF